The 10 T cell receptor beta chains below come from one sample, sequenced in a study of shared clonotypes between healthy human individuals. Naive CD8 cells lacked CD45RO and underwent positive selection for CCR7, leaving out terminally differentiated effector memory CD45RA+ cells. The repertoire was sequenced with immunoSEQ multiplex PCR; TCRdb's copy has only in-frame clones and lacks some. The sample shows around 1.9 million clones, about 92% of them seen only once. The sequenced material came from naive CD8+ T cells from PBMCs. These TCRs come from a man younger than 35 in good health. Some clones in this sample may be carry-over from other donors' samples.

About this clone itself: The same CDR3 is also encoded by other DNA sequences in this sample. V is TRBV28 and J is TRBJ1-5; unclear D gene. Germline V gene sequence: CDR1 MDHEN, CDR2 SYDVKM. The CDR3 totals 12 residues. V was cut by 3 bases and J by 3 bases, with 3 bases left in between. This CDR3 reads CASSLNNQPQHF. CDR3 bases: TGTGCCAGCAGTTTGAACAATCAGCCCCAGCATTTT.

This clone was counted a single time. This sample includes further DNA sequences coding for the same CDR3. This chain uses TRBV9 with TRBJ2-7; 8 bases are shared with TRBD1. There are 14 residues in the CDR3. The V and J ends lost 3 bases and 2 bases, in that order; junction bases with no gene match: 4. CDR1 and CDR2 (germline): SGDLS, YYNGEE. The CDR3 protein is CASSAGTGPYEQYF. The CDR3 DNA sequence: TGTGCCAGCAGCGCGGGGACAGGCCCCTACGAGCAGTACTTC. The full variable domain, with the rest looked up from reference TRBV9 and TRBJ2-7, is DSGVTQTPKHLITATGQRVTLRCSPRSGDLSVYWYQQSLDQGLQFLIQYYNGEERAKGNILERFSAQQFPDLHSELNLSSLELGDSALYFCASSAGTGPYEQYFGPGTRLTVT.

A few counts support this clone. The chain is built from TRBV7-7 and TRBJ1-1; D gene uncertain. The germline gives CDR1 SSHAT, CDR2 FNYEAQ (reference sequence). With 3 bases removed from V and 4 bases from J, the gap between germline ends came to 9 bases. The CDR3 has 13 residues. The CDR3 protein is CASSLRPSTEAFF. The CDR3 DNA sequence: TGTGCCAGCAGCTTGAGACCGAGCACTGAAGCTTTCTTT.

The chain joins TRBV28 to TRBJ1-5; D is unclear. The V and J ends lost 9 bases and 7 bases respectively, with 13 bases between them. The length of the CDR3 is 12 residues. CDR1 is MDHEN and CDR2 is SYDVKM in the germline V gene. The CDR3 nucleotides are TGTGCCAGTTGCTTTTCGGGCCAGCCCCAGCATTTT. This translates into CASCFSGQPQHF.

This chain links TRBV21-1 with TRBJ2-1; the D call TRBD2 from the table was never checked on the DNA. TRBV21-1 is tagged as a pseudogene. This CDR3 has 19 amino acids. CDR3 DNA: TGTGCCAGCAGCAAGGGGCCTCACTTAGCGGGAGTATCGCTGGATGAGCAGTTCTTC. Amino acid sequence: CASSKGPHLAGVSLDEQFF.

The chain links TRBV6-1 to TRBJ2-7, with TRBD2 identical over 9 bases. The CDR3 is 14 residues long. Germline loops: CDR1 MNHNS, CDR2 SASEGT. V trimming: 5 bases; J trimming: 0 bases; junction bases outside the gene matches: 2. In DNA form, the CDR3 reads TGTGCCAGCAGTCTGACTAGCGGCTCCTACGAGCAGTACTTC. It encodes CASSLTSGSYEQYF.

The chain uses TRBV7-9 and TRBJ2-1, with D unresolved. V lost 5 bases and J 0 bases, leaving 11 bases between the germline ends. Germline CDR1 is SEHNR and CDR2 is FQNEAQ (reference sequence). CDR3 length: 15 residues. CDR3 nucleotide sequence: TGTGCCAGCAGCCCGCGGAACCCCTCCTACAATGAGCAGTTCTTC. This gives the protein CASSPRNPSYNEQFF.

The chain couples TRBV4-1 to TRBJ2-1; 10 positions agree with TRBD2. Trimming removed 1 base from V and 10 bases from J; junction bases left unmatched: 1. The CDR3 runs 13 residues. Germline lookup yields CDR1 MGHRA and CDR2 YSYEKL. CDR3 in DNA: TGCGCCAGCAGCCAAGTAGCGGGAGGCGAGCAGTTCTTC. As protein: CASSQVAGGEQFF.

V and J are TRBV9 and TRBJ2-7; no clear D. In germline, CDR1 is SGDLS, CDR2 YYNGEE. The ends were cut back, 5 bases at V and 7 bases at J, with 22 bases in the middle. CDR3 length: 15 residues. The CDR3 region is CASSELDVGLGEQYF. The CDR3 nucleotides are TGTGCCAGCAGTGAACTCGACGTTGGCTTGGGGGAGCAGTACTTC. Filled out from reference TRBV9 and TRBJ2-7, the complete variable domain reads DSGVTQTPKHLITATGQRVTLRCSPRSGDLSVYWYQQSLDQGLQFLIQYYNGEERAKGNILERFSAQQFPDLHSELNLSSLELGDSALYFCASSELDVGLGEQYFGPGTRLTVT.

This sequence joins TRBV7-6 and TRBJ1-4; D unresolved. V lost 2 bases and J 7 bases, leaving 11 bases between the germline ends. This CDR3 spans 14 amino acids. Germline V gene lookup returns CDR1 SGHVS and CDR2 FNYEAQ. CDR3 amino acids: CASSLISTGEKLFF. The CDR3 DNA reads as TGTGCCAGCAGCTTAATCTCCACGGGTGAAAAACTGTTTTTT.